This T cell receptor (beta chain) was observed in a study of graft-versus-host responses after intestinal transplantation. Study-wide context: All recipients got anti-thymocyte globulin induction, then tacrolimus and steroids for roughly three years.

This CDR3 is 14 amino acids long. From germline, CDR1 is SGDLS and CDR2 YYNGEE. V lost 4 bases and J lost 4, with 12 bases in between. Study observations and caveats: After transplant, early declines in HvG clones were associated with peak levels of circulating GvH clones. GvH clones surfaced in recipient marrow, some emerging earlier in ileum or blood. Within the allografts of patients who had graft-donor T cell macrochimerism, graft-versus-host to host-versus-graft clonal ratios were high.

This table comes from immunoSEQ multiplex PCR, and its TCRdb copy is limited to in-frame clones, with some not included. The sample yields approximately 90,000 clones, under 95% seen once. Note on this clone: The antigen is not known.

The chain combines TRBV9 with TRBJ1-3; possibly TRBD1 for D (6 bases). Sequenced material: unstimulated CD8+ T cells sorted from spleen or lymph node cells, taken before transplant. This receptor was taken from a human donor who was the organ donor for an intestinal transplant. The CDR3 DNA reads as TGTGCCAGCAGCCCACCGCAGGGGGGAAACACCATATATTTT. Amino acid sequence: CASSPPQGGNTIYF.